These 10 T cell receptor beta chains originate from one sample sequenced in a study of T-cell reconstitution after alpha-beta-depleted transplantation in children. Unique molecular identifiers were incorporated during preparation of the TCRbeta library. MiXCR was run by TCRdb on the PCR reads, yielding one entry per CDR3 protein. The data show around 600,000 distinct CDR3 sequences, approximately 16% seen once. The sample was PBMCs from the stem cell graft donor, taken from the stem cell graft. The receptor set was obtained from a human donor who donated a stem cell graft to a child with acute myeloid leukemia.

Many counts were recorded for this clonotype. The rearrangement uses TRBV7-6 and TRBJ1-6; 9 bases align to TRBD1. The germline gives CDR1 SGHVS, CDR2 FNYEAQ. V lost 1 base and J lost 11; bases outside the gene matches: 6. This CDR3 has 15 residues. The CDR3 spells CASSLGGTGRAPLHF. CDR3 DNA sequence: TGTGCCAGCAGCTTAGGAGGGACAGGGCGAGCACCCCTCCACTTT.

In DNA form, the CDR3 reads TGCGCCAGCAGCCAAGGGACAGGGCCGTACGAGCAGTACGTC. Translating it yields CASSQGTGPYEQYV. The J gene is TRBJ2-7, the V gene TRBV4-1, with TRBD1 matching 8 bases. The CDR3 sequence is 14 residues long. Losses at the gene ends were 1 base for V and 4 bases for J; bases not matched to a gene: 3. The V gene's germline CDR1 is MGHRA and CDR2 YSYEKL.

This clonotype appeared many times. The chain has TRBV20-1 and TRBJ2-3, with a possible D match to TRBD1 (5 bases). V dropped 2 bases and J dropped 5 bases, with 14 bases sitting between them. The length of the CDR3 is 14 residues. Germline V gene lookup returns CDR1 DFQATT and CDR2 SNEGSKA (reference sequence). The CDR3 is CSARSSQGVDTQYF. CDR3 DNA sequence: TGCAGTGCTAGATCCTCCCAGGGCGTAGATACGCAGTATTTT.

The rearrangement links TRBV7-3 to TRBJ2-1; 8 bases agree with TRBD2. With V trimmed by 4 bases and J by 4 bases, 9 bases remained unmatched. CDR3 size: 16 residues. CDR1 is SGHTA, CDR2 FQGTGA, per germline. CDR3 DNA: TGTGCCAGCAGCTCTTCCGGGACTAGGGTATACAATGAGCAGTTCTTC. Residues: CASSSSGTRVYNEQFF.

This chain links TRBV5-1 with TRBJ1-2; D is undetermined. Per the germline V gene, CDR1 is SGHRS and CDR2 is YFSETQ. Trimming pared 0 bases from V and 2 bases from J, leaving 8 bases between. The CDR3 is made up of 14 amino acids. The CDR3 nucleotides read TGCGCCAGCAGCTTGGGTGGGCCCAACTATGGCTACACCTTC. It is translated as CASSLGGPNYGYTF.

The chain is built from TRBV3-1 and TRBJ2-7, with D perhaps matching TRBD1 or TRBD2 (5 bases each). The CDR3 is 12 amino acids. Germline CDR1 and CDR2: LGHDT and YNNKEL (reference sequence). The V gene lost 3 bases and the J gene lost 2 bases, with 5 bases spanning the gap. The CDR3 DNA is TGTGCCAGCAGCCAGGGACCCTACGAGCAGTACGTC. Encoded protein: CASSQGPYEQYV.

This clonotype has just a few counts. The CDR3 DNA is TGTGCCACCAGCACAGAACAGCCGAACACTGAAGCTTTCTTT. This sequence encodes CATSTEQPNTEAFF. This chain connects TRBV15 to TRBJ1-1; D not certain. Germline V gene sequence: CDR1 LNHNV, CDR2 YYDKDF (reference sequence). V was shortened by 4 bases and J by 1 base, with 10 bases between the two germline ends. The CDR3 runs 14 residues. Filled out from reference TRBV15 and TRBJ1-1, the complete variable domain reads DAMVIQNPRYQVTQFGKPVTLSCSQTLNHNVMYWYQQKSSQAPKLLFHYYDKDFNNEADTPDNFQSRRPNTSFCFLDIRSPGLGDTAMYLCATSTEQPNTEAFFGQGTRLTVV.

There are many counts of this clonotype. The gene calls are TRBV4-3 and TRBJ1-1; D uncertain. The CDR3 spans 13 residues. Per the germline V gene, CDR1 is LGHNA and CDR2 is YSLEER. V dropped 1 base and J dropped 3 bases, with 6 bases sitting between them. This CDR3 is CASSQAMDTEAFF. The CDR3 DNA sequence: TGCGCCAGCAGCCAAGCTATGGACACTGAAGCTTTCTTT.

The V call is TRBV5-1, the J call TRBJ2-5; D possibly corresponds to TRBD1 (5 bases). Trimming left V 4 bases short and J 2 bases short, with 9 bases between. The germline V gene has CDR1 SGHRS and CDR2 YFSETQ. The CDR3 contains 13 residues. The CDR3 sequence is CASSVQGQETQYF. The CDR3 DNA sequence: TGCGCCAGCAGCGTGCAGGGTCAAGAGACCCAGTACTTC.

CDR3 DNA sequence: TGCAGTGCCTCGAGGTTGCTCCAAGAGACCCAGTACTTC. It is translated as CSASRLLQETQYF. The gene calls are TRBV20-1 and TRBJ2-5, with D unclear. The CDR3 is 13 residues long. Trimming left V 6 bases short and J 1 base short, with 12 bases between. The germline V gene encodes CDR1 DFQATT and CDR2 SNEGSKA (reference sequence).